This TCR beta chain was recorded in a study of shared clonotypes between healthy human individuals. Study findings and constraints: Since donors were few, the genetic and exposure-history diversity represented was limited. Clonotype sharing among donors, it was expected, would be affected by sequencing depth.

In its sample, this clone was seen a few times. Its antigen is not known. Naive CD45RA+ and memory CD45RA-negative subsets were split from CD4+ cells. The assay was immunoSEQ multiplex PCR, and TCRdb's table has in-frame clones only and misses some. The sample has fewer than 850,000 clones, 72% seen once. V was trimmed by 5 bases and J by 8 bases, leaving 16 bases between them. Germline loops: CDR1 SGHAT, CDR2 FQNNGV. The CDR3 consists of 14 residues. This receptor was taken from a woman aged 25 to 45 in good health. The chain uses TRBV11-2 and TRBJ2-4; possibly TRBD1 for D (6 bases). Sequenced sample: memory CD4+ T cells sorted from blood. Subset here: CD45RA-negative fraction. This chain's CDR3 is CASSPLTGIHIQYF. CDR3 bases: TGTGCCAGCAGCCCTCTAACAGGGATCCACATTCAGTACTTC. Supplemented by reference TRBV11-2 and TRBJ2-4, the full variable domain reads EAGVAQSPRYKIIEKRQSVAFWCNPISGHATLYWYQQILGQGPKLLIQFQNNGVVDDSQLPKDRFSAERLKGVDSTLKIQPAKLEDSAVYLCASSPLTGIHIQYFGAGTRLSVL.